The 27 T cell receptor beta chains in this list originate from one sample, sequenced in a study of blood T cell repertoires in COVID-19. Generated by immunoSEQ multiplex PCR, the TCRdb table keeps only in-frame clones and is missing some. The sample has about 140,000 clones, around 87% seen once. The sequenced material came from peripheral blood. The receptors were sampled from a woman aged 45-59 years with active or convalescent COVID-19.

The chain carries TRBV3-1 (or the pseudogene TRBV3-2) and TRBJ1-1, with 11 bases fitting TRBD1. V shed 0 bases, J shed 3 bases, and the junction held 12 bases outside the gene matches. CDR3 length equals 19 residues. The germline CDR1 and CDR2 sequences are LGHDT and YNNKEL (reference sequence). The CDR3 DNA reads TGTGCCAGCAGCCAAGATGGGGGAGGACAGGGGGCGTTAGACACTGAAGCTTTCTTT. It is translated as CASSQDGGGQGALDTEAFF.

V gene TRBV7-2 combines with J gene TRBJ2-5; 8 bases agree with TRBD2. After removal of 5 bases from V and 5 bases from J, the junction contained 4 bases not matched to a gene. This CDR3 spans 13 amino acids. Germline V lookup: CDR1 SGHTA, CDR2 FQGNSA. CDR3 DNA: TGTGCCAGCAGCCAGGGACTAGTGGAGACCCAGTACTTC. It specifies CASSQGLVETQYF.

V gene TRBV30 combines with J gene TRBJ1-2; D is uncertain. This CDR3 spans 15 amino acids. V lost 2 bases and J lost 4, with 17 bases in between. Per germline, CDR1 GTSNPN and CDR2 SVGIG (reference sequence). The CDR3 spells CAWSRKIRQVYGYTF. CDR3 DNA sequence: TGTGCCTGGAGTCGCAAGATTAGGCAGGTCTATGGCTACACCTTC.

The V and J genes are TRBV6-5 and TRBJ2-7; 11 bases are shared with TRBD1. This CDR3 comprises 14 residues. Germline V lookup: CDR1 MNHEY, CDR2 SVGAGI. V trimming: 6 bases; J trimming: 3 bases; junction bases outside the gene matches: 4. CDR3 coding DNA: TGTGCCAGCAGGGGGGGACAGGGGGTCTACGAGCAGTACTTC. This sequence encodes CASRGGQGVYEQYF.

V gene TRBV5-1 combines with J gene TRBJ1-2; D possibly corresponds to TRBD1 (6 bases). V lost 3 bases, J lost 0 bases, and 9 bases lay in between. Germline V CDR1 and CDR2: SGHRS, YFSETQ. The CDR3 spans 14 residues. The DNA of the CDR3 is TGCGCCAGCAGCTCTCGGACAGCTAACTATGGCTACACCTTC. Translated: CASSSRTANYGYTF.

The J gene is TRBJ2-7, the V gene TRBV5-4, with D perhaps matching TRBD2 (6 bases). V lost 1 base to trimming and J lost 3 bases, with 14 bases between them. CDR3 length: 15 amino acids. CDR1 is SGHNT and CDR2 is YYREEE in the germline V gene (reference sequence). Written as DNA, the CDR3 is TGTGCCAGCAGCTTGCGGACTACCCCCGACTACGAGCAGTACTTC. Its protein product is CASSLRTTPDYEQYF.

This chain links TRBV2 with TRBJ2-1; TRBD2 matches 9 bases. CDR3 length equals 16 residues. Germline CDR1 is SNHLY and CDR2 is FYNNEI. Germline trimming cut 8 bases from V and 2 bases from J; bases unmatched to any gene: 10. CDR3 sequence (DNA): TGTGCCAGCTCCCCAGTTAGCGGGGGTACCTACAATGAGCAGTTCTTC. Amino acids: CASSPVSGGTYNEQFF.

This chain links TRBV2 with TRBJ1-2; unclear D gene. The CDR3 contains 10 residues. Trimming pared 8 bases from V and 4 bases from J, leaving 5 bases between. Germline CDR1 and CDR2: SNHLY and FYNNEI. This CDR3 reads CASPSYGYTF. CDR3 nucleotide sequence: TGTGCCAGCCCCAGCTATGGCTACACCTTC.

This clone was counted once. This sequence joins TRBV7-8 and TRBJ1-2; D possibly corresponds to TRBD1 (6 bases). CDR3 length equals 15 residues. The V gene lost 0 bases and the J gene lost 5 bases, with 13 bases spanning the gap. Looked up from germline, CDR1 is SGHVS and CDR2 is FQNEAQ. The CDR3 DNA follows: TGTGCCAGCAGCTTAGCAAGAAAGGGGGTTTATGGCTACACCTTC. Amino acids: CASSLARKGVYGYTF.

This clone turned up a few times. DNA for the CDR3: TGTGCCAGTAGTATAGATAAGCTTTCCGCCTCACTCACAGATACGCAGTATTTT. Its protein is CASSIDKLSASLTDTQYF. J is TRBJ2-3 and V is TRBV19, with D unclear. This CDR3 contains 18 residues. Germline V lookup: CDR1 LNHDA, CDR2 SQIVND (reference sequence). V shed 0 bases and J shed 2 bases, with 18 bases lying between them.

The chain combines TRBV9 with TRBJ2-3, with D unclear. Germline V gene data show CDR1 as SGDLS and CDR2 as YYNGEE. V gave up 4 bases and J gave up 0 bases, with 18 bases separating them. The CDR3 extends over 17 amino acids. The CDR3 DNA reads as TGTGCCAGCAGCCTGGGCGAATGGGCGTCAAGCACAGATACGCAGTATTTT. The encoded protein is CASSLGEWASSTDTQYF.

This CDR3 reads CASTLGGAADTQYF. CDR3 bases: TGTGCCAGCACCTTGGGGGGGGCGGCAGATACGCAGTATTTT. The gene calls are TRBV27 and TRBJ2-3; a possible D gene is TRBD2 (7 bases). The CDR3 has 14 residues. Germline V gene data show CDR1 as MNHEY and CDR2 as SMNVEV (reference sequence). V was cut by 7 bases and J by 4 bases, with 15 bases left in between.

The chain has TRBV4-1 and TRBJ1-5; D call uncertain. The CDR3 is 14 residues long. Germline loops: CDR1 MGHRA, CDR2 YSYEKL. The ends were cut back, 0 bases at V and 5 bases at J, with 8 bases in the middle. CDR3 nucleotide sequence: TGCGCCAGCAGCCAAGACTTGAGAGATCAGCCCCAGCATTTT. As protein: CASSQDLRDQPQHF.

CDR3 sequence (DNA): TGCGCCAGCAGCCCAGATACGACAGCTAACTATGGCTACACCTTC. Its translation is CASSPDTTANYGYTF. This chain connects TRBV4-1 to TRBJ1-2; a possible D gene is TRBD1 (5 bases). Germline V CDR1 and CDR2: MGHRA, YSYEKL. Between the trimmed V and J ends, which lost 4 bases and 0 bases, there was a span of 12 bases. The length of the CDR3 is 15 residues.

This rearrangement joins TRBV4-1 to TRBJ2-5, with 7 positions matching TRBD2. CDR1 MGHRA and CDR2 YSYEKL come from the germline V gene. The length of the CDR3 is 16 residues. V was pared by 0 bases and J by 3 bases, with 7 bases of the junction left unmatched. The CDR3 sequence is CASSQDRGLAEETQYF. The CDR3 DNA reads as TGCGCCAGCAGCCAAGATCGAGGGCTAGCGGAAGAGACCCAGTACTTC.

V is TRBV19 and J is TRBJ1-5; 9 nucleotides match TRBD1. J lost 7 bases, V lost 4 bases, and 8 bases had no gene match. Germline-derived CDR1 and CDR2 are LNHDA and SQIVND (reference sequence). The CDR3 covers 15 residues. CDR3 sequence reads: CASSTLTGGYQPQHF. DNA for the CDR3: TGTGCCAGTAGTACCTTGACAGGGGGATACCAGCCCCAGCATTTT.

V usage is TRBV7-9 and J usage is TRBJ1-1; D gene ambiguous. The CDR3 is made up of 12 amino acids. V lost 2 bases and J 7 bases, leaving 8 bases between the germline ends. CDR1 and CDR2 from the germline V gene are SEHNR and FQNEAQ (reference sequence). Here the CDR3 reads CASSLFQIEAFF. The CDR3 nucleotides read TGTGCCAGCAGCTTATTCCAGATTGAAGCTTTCTTT. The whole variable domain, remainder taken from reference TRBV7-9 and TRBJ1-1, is DTGVSQNPRHKITKRGQNVTFRCDPISEHNRLYWYRQTLGQGPEFLTYFQNEAQLEKSRLLSDRFSAERPKGSFSTLEIQRTEQGDSAMYLCASSLFQIEAFFGQGTRLTVV.

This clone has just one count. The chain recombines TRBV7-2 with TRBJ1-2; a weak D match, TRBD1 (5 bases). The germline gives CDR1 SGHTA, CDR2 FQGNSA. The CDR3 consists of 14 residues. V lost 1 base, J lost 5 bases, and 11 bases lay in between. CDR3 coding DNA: TGTGCCAGCAGCTTAGAAACAGGTCCTTATGGCTACACCTTC. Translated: CASSLETGPYGYTF. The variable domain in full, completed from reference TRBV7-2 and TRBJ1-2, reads GAGVSQSPSNKVTEKGKDVELRCDPISGHTALYWYRQSLGQGLEFLIYFQGNSAPDKSGLPSDRFSAERTGGSVSTLTIQRTQQEDSAVYLCASSLETGPYGYTFGSGTRLTVV.

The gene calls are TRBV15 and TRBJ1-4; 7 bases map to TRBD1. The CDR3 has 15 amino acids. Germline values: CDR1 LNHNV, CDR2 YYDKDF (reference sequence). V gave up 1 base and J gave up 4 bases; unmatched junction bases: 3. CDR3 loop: CATSRATGSNEKLFF. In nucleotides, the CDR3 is TGTGCCACCAGCAGAGCGACAGGGAGTAATGAAAAACTGTTTTTT.

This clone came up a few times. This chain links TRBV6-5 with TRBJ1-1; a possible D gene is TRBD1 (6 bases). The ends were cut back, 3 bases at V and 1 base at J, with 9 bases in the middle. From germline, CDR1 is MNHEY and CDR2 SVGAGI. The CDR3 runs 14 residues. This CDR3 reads CASSYDRQNTEAFF. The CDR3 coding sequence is TGTGCCAGCAGTTATGACAGGCAGAACACTGAAGCTTTCTTT.

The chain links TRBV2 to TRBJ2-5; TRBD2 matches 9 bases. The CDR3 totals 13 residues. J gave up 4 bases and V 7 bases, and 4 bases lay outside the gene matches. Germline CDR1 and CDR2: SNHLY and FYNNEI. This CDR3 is CASIMTSGETQYF. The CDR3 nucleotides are TGTGCCAGCATTATGACTAGCGGAGAGACCCAGTACTTC.

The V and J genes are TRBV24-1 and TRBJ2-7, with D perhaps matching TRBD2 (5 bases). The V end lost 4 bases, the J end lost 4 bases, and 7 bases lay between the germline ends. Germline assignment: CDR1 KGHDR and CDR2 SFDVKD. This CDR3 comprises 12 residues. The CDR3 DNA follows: TGTGCCACCAGTGAAACGGGGTACGAGCAGTACTTC. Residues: CATSETGYEQYF.

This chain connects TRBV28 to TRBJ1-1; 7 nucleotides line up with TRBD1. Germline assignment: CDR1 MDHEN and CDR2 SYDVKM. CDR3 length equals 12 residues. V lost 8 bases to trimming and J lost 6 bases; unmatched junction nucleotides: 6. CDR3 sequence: CASSRGSAEAFF. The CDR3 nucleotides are TGTGCCAGCTCCAGGGGGTCGGCTGAAGCTTTCTTT.

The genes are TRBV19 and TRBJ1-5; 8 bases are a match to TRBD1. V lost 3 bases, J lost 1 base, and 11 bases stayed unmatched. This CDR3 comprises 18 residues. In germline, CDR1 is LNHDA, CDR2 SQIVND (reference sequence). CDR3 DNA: TGTGCCAGTAGTATGTTCAGGGGGCGAGATTTGAGCAATCAGCCCCAGCATTTT. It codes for CASSMFRGRDLSNQPQHF.

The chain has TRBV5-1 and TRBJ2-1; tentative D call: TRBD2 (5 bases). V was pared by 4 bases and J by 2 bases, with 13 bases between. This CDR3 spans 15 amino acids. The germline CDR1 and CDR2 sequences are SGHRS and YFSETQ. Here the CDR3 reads CASSDAGGTYNEQFF. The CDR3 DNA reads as TGCGCCAGCAGCGACGCGGGTGGTACCTACAATGAGCAGTTCTTC. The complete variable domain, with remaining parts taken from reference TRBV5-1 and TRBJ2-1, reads KAGVTQTPRYLIKTRGQQVTLSCSPISGHRSVSWYQQTPGQGLQFLFEYFSETQRNKGNFPGRFSGRQFSNSRSEMNVSTLELGDSALYLCASSDAGGTYNEQFFGPGTRLTVL.

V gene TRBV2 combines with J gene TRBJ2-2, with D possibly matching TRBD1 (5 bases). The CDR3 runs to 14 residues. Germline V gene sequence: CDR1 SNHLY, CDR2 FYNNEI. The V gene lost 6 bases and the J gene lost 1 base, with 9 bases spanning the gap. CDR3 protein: CASSQTENTGELFF. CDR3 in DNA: TGTGCCAGCAGCCAGACAGAGAACACCGGGGAGCTGTTTTTT.

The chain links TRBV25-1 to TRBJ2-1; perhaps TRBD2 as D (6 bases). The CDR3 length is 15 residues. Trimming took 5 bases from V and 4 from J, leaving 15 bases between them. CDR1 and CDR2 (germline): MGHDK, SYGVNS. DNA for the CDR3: TGTGCCAGCAGTCTCCTTACTAGCACTTACAATGAGCAGTTCTTC. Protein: CASSLLTSTYNEQFF.